The sequence of this T cell receptor (beta chain) was determined in a study of regulatory T cells in long-lasting Graves disease. This CDR3 has 15 amino acids. V dropped 4 bases and J dropped 2 bases, with 15 bases sitting between them. CDR1 is MNHNS, CDR2 SASEGT, per germline. As to time point: newly diagnosed GD, antithyroid drugs for less than 3 months. TCR sequences were obtained from RNA taken from PBMCs. Building of the TCR beta libraries involved iRepertoire HTBI primers and Arm-PCR of CDR3 regions. TCRdb re-analysed the multiplex PCR reads in MiXCR, keeping a single row per CDR3 protein. The repertoire holds approximately 250,000 distinct CDR3 sequences, with 15% to 20% as singletons.

The chain combines TRBV6-1 with TRBJ2-7, with a possible D match to TRBD2 (6 bases). The source of this sequence is a female donor with Graves disease. Sequenced here: peripheral blood mononuclear cells (PBMCs), sampled at new diagnosis, from a patient treated with antithyroid drugs. The CDR3 DNA sequence: TGTGCCAGCAGTGCTCCCTTCGGAGGGGCCTACGAGCAGTACTTC. It specifies CASSAPFGGAYEQYF.